The next 6 T cell receptor beta chains were all read from a single sample in a study of T-cell reconstitution after alpha-beta-depleted transplantation in children. Unique molecular identifiers tagged the TCRbeta library. TCRdb processed the PCR reads anew with MiXCR; each CDR3 protein has one entry. This table holds 670,000 or so distinct CDR3 sequences, around 14% found once. The specimen was PBMCs, collected before TCRalphabeta/CD19-depleted stem cell transplant. The receptors were gathered from a girl aged 2 to 9 with congenital amegakaryocytic thrombocytopenia, due to receive a stem cell transplant.

The chain uses TRBV9 and TRBJ2-2; D is unresolved. V was pared by 0 bases and J by 3 bases, with 9 bases between. In germline, CDR1 is SGDLS, CDR2 YYNGEE. The CDR3 consists of 15 residues. The CDR3 bases are TGTGCCAGCAGCGTAGACGTAAGGGACACCGGGGAGCTGTTTTTT. Translating gives CASSVDVRDTGELFF.

The table lists this clonotype with a few counts. This chain links TRBV5-1 with TRBJ2-2; D is ambiguous. Germline lookup yields CDR1 SGHRS and CDR2 YFSETQ. This CDR3 has 15 amino acids. V dropped 4 bases and J dropped 1 base, with 11 bases sitting between them. CDR3 region: CASSPAGGNTGELFF. For the CDR3, the DNA is TGCGCCAGCAGCCCCGCAGGCGGGAACACCGGGGAGCTGTTTTTT.

This clonotype has more than one count but fewer than ten. V usage is TRBV12-3 or TRBV12-4 and J usage is TRBJ1-2; D unresolved. Trimming removed 4 bases at V and 5 bases at J, with 11 bases between. The CDR3 loop spans 13 amino acids. The CDR3: CASSSAQAYGYTF. In nucleotides, the CDR3 is TGTGCCAGCAGTTCCGCCCAGGCTTATGGCTACACCTTC.

The chain is built from TRBV20-1 and TRBJ2-7, with D perhaps being TRBD1 or TRBD2 (6 bases each). The CDR3 sequence is 17 residues long. The germline V and J ends were trimmed by 6 bases and 2 bases, with 26 bases remaining between them. Germline assignment: CDR1 DFQATT and CDR2 SNEGSKA (reference sequence). CDR3 residues: CSAGGQGPGCLAYEQYF. The DNA of the CDR3 is TGCAGTGCCGGGGGCCAGGGTCCAGGCTGCCTCGCCTACGAGCAGTACTTC.

The rearrangement uses TRBV4-2 and TRBJ2-1, with TRBD2 matching over 12 bases. The CDR3 length is 15 residues. V was clipped by 4 bases and J by 9 bases; unmatched bases: 7. Germline-derived CDR1 and CDR2 are LGHNA and YNFKEQ. CDR3 sequence (DNA): TGTGCCAGCAGCCCCCGGACTAGCGGGAATTCTGAGCAGTTCTTC. Translating gives CASSPRTSGNSEQFF.

The chain employs TRBV2 and TRBJ1-2; 12 bases map to TRBD1. With 5 bases clipped from V and 4 bases from J, the junction kept 8 bases outside the gene matches. This CDR3 spans 16 amino acids. Looked up from germline, CDR1 is SNHLY and CDR2 is FYNNEI. As DNA, the CDR3 is TGTGCCAGCAGTCCCGGGACAGGGGGCATAATCTATGGCTACACCTTC. Its translation: CASSPGTGGIIYGYTF.